This T cell receptor beta chain is from a study of Tregs in tolerant kidney transplant recipients. About this clone itself: Its matching antigen is unknown. The sequenced fragment ends 3 residues before the CDR3 boundary, so the rest is inferred from the germline J gene.

Unstimulated Tregs (CD4+CD25+CD127-) and CD4+CD25- non-Tregs were sorted from PBMCs. Produced via immunoSEQ multiplex PCR; TCRdb's table is partial and in-frame only. This table lists under 55,000 clones. V was cut by 6 bases and J by 1 base, with 15 bases left in between. The length of the CDR3 is 15 residues. CDR1 and CDR2 from the germline V gene are LNHDA and SQIVND (reference sequence). General study points: In tolerant patients, donor-specific Tregs outgrew total Tregs, suggesting antigen-driven expansion. This study did not directly address biological reproducibility.

This clonotype originated in a human donor who received a combined kidney and bone marrow transplant. This material consisted of CD4+ T cells from blood, taken before the transplant. The V call is TRBV19, the J call TRBJ2-5; the D gene is possibly TRBD2 (7 bases). The CDR3 sequence: CASRTIGGPQETQYF. The CDR3 DNA, read in part, is TGTGCCAGTAGAACGATCGGGGGGCCCCAAGAGACC.